A single sample is the source of the 23 T cell receptor beta chains below, sequenced in a study of blood T cell repertoires in COVID-19. TCRdb's table, derived via immunoSEQ multiplex PCR, lists solely in-frame clones and lacks some. Among more than 80,000 clones listed, 80% to 90% were seen once. The sequenced sample was peripheral blood. Source of these receptors: a man older than 75 with acute or convalescent COVID-19.

The V and J genes are TRBV13 and TRBJ1-2, with TRBD1 matching 11 bases. CDR1 PRHDT and CDR2 FYEKMQ come from the germline V gene (reference sequence). This CDR3 is 14 amino acids long. J gave up 4 bases and V 5 bases, and 3 bases lay outside the gene matches. Here the CDR3 reads CASSPGQGAYGYTF. The CDR3 bases are TGTGCCAGCAGCCCCGGACAGGGGGCCTATGGCTACACCTTC. Using reference TRBV13 and TRBJ1-2 for the parts outside the CDR3, the full variable domain is AAGVIQSPRHLIKEKRETATLKCYPIPRHDTVYWYQQGPGQDPQFLISFYEKMQSDKGSIPDRFSAQQFSDYHSELNMSSLELGDSALYFCASSPGQGAYGYTFGSGTRLTVV.

The J gene is TRBJ2-3, the V gene TRBV19, with a tentative D call TRBD1 (6 bases). Trimming removed 7 bases at V and 5 bases at J, with 19 bases between. CDR3 size: 15 residues. Germline lookup yields CDR1 LNHDA and CDR2 SQIVND (reference sequence). The DNA of the CDR3 is TGTGCCAGTAAAGGGTCGGGTCGAGGGGGAGATACGCAGTATTTT. The encoded protein is CASKGSGRGGDTQYF.

The chain carries TRBV27 and TRBJ2-7; 7 nucleotides align to TRBD1. V shed 8 bases and J 0 bases; nucleotides not matched to a gene: 7. The CDR3 is 14 residues long. CDR1 MNHEY and CDR2 SMNVEV come from the germline V gene (reference sequence). DNA of the CDR3: TGTGCCAGCGAGGACAGGCCCCGCTCCTACGAGCAGTACTTC. This translates into CASEDRPRSYEQYF.

J is TRBJ1-1 and V is TRBV7-2; 8 bases agree with TRBD1. Unmatched junction bases numbered 4, after V lost 2 bases and J lost 2 bases. The germline V gene has CDR1 SGHTA and CDR2 FQGNSA. The CDR3 sequence is 15 residues long. CDR3 sequence reads: CASSLYGTGNTEAFF. The CDR3 DNA is TGTGCCAGCAGCTTATATGGGACAGGTAACACTGAAGCTTTCTTT. Using reference TRBV7-2 and TRBJ1-1 for the parts outside the CDR3, the full variable domain is GAGVSQSPSNKVTEKGKDVELRCDPISGHTALYWYRQSLGQGLEFLIYFQGNSAPDKSGLPSDRFSAERTGGSVSTLTIQRTQQEDSAVYLCASSLYGTGNTEAFFGQGTRLTVV.

The V and J genes are TRBV6-4 and TRBJ2-1; 8 nucleotides align to TRBD2. V shed 4 bases and J 6 bases; nucleotides not matched to a gene: 11. The CDR3 contains 16 residues. Germline V gene data show CDR1 as MRHNA and CDR2 as SNTAGT. CDR3 nucleotides: TGTGCCAGCAGTGCCCAAACCGGGACTAGTATCAATGAGCAGTTCTTC. Its translation is CASSAQTGTSINEQFF.

CDR3: CASSAPSGQGGYEQYF. The CDR3 DNA reads TGTGCCAGCAGTGCACCGTCCGGACAGGGCGGTTACGAGCAGTACTTC. The chain is built from TRBV25-1 and TRBJ2-7, with 8 bases lining up with TRBD1. From germline, CDR1 is MGHDK and CDR2 SYGVNS. V lost 4 bases, J lost 4 bases, and 12 bases stayed unmatched. This CDR3 region has 16 residues.

This chain links TRBV6-2 or TRBV6-3 with TRBJ2-7; 8 bases are a match to TRBD1. Germline loops: CDR1 MNHEY, CDR2 SVGEGT. With V trimmed by 5 bases and J by 3 bases, 9 bases remained unmatched. This CDR3 comprises 15 residues. CDR3 in DNA: TGTGCCAGCAGTCGCCGGGGACAGGCAAGCTACGAGCAGTACTTC. This codes for CASSRRGQASYEQYF.

V is TRBV24-1 and J is TRBJ2-7, with a weak D call TRBD1 (5 bases). CDR1 and CDR2 (germline): KGHDR, SFDVKD. The CDR3 runs to 15 residues. The germline V and J ends were trimmed by 3 bases and 0 bases, with 11 bases remaining between them. The CDR3 sequence is CATSDPRESSYEQYF. The DNA of the CDR3 is TGTGCCACCAGTGATCCCAGGGAATCCTCCTACGAGCAGTACTTC.

The chain is built from TRBV10-3 and TRBJ2-1; perhaps TRBD2 as D (5 bases). Per germline, CDR1 ENHRY and CDR2 SYGVKD. The germline V and J ends were trimmed by 8 bases and 8 bases, with 19 bases remaining between them. CDR3 length: 14 amino acids. The DNA of the CDR3 is TGTGCCATCCGGAGGCAGGCCAAAGGCGATGAGCAGTTCTTC. Translating gives CAIRRQAKGDEQFF.

The J gene is TRBJ2-3, the V gene TRBV5-1; D is possibly TRBD2 (6 bases). V gave up 4 bases and J gave up 0 bases, with 15 bases separating them. This CDR3 has 16 amino acids. Per the germline V gene, CDR1 is SGHRS and CDR2 is YFSETQ. Written as DNA, the CDR3 is TGCGCCAGCAGCCGGGGTGGGAGGACTAGCACAGATACGCAGTATTTT. Translation gives CASSRGGRTSTDTQYF. The full variable domain, in which reference TRBV5-1 and TRBJ2-3 provide the parts outside the CDR3, is KAGVTQTPRYLIKTRGQQVTLSCSPISGHRSVSWYQQTPGQGLQFLFEYFSETQRNKGNFPGRFSGRQFSNSRSEMNVSTLELGDSALYLCASSRGGRTSTDTQYFGPGTRLTVL.

The rearrangement joins TRBV6-1 to TRBJ2-7; 9 nucleotides match TRBD1. The CDR3 sequence is 16 residues long. Germline values: CDR1 MNHNS, CDR2 SASEGT. Unmatched junction bases numbered 6, after V lost 0 bases and J lost 3 bases. The CDR3 DNA reads as TGTGCCAGCAGTGAAGCGCTACAGGGGGCTCTCTACGAGCAGTACTTC. It codes for CASSEALQGALYEQYF.

This rearrangement joins TRBV5-4 to TRBJ2-7; 9 nucleotides agree with TRBD2. The CDR3 consists of 15 residues. V shed 4 bases and J 6 bases; nucleotides not matched to a gene: 11. CDR1 and CDR2 (germline): SGHNT, YYREEE (reference sequence). CDR3 nucleotide sequence: TGTGCCAGCAGCCCAGAGGTGGGACTAGCCCTCGAGCAGTACTTC. This encodes CASSPEVGLALEQYF.

V usage is TRBV4-2 and J usage is TRBJ2-1, with 11 bases identical to TRBD2. CDR1 is LGHNA and CDR2 is YNFKEQ in the germline V gene. Trimming cost V 0 bases and J 6 bases; bases outside gene matches: 4. CDR3 length: 16 amino acids. CDR3 region: CASSQERLAGGNEQFF. In DNA form, the CDR3 reads TGTGCCAGCAGCCAAGAACGGCTAGCGGGAGGCAATGAGCAGTTCTTC.

The rearrangement uses TRBV24-1 and TRBJ2-3; 13 bases align to TRBD2. The CDR3 length is 17 residues. V shed 4 bases and J 2 bases; nucleotides not matched to a gene: 5. CDR1 is KGHDR, CDR2 SFDVKD, per germline. CDR3 protein: CATSDPGLAGHTDTQYF. In DNA, the CDR3 is TGTGCCACCAGTGACCCGGGACTAGCGGGACACACAGATACGCAGTATTTT.

This clone was recorded only once. CDR3 residues: CASSLSRQTGDGNTIYF. The CDR3 DNA reads TGTGCCAGCAGTTTATCTCGGCAAACAGGGGACGGAAACACCATATATTTT. V and J are TRBV27 and TRBJ1-3; TRBD1 matches at 7 bases. This CDR3 is built from 17 residues. Germline V gene lookup returns CDR1 MNHEY and CDR2 SMNVEV (reference sequence). Trimming cost V 0 bases and J 4 bases; bases outside gene matches: 9.

J is TRBJ2-7 and V is TRBV29-1, with 14 bases lining up with TRBD2. Germline V CDR1 and CDR2: SQVTM, ANQGSEA. The J segment lost 7 bases and the V segment lost 6 bases, leaving 8 bases of the junction unmatched. The CDR3 consists of 14 residues. The CDR3 coding sequence is TGCAGCGTCGGGACTAGCGGGAGACCCCAAGAGCAGTACTTC. This sequence encodes CSVGTSGRPQEQYF.

The chain couples TRBV7-9 to TRBJ2-7; D is perhaps TRBD2 (7 bases). Germline CDR1 is SEHNR and CDR2 is FQNEAQ (reference sequence). V was cut by 1 base and J by 3 bases, with 13 bases left in between. The CDR3 runs to 15 residues. CDR3: CASSLGPGDYYEQYF. The CDR3 region has the DNA TGTGCCAGCAGCTTAGGGCCAGGGGACTACTACGAGCAGTACTTC.

The chain carries TRBV6-5 and TRBJ1-6, with 7 bases fitting TRBD1. J gave up 5 bases and V 6 bases, and 7 bases lay outside the gene matches. This CDR3 is built from 15 residues. Germline V gives CDR1 MNHEY, CDR2 SVGAGI. CDR3 sequence (DNA): TGTGCCAGCAGCGAGACAGGGCTTAATAATTCACCCCTCCACTTT. Residues: CASSETGLNNSPLHF.

This chain joins TRBV4-1 and TRBJ1-5; 7 nucleotides agree with TRBD1. Trimming took 0 bases from V and 9 from J; bases not matched to a gene: 11. Germline V gene data show CDR1 as MGHRA and CDR2 as YSYEKL. The CDR3 sequence is 16 residues long. The CDR3 loop reads CASSQESRTGLGPQHF. The CDR3, as DNA: TGCGCCAGCAGCCAAGAGAGCAGGACAGGTCTTGGGCCCCAGCATTTT.

The gene calls are TRBV19 and TRBJ1-3; D is possibly TRBD1 (5 bases). The germline V and J ends were trimmed by 4 bases and 3 bases, with 10 bases remaining between them. Germline V gene sequence: CDR1 LNHDA, CDR2 SQIVND (reference sequence). The CDR3 runs to 14 residues. Here the CDR3 reads CASSTQGLGNTIYF. CDR3 coding DNA: TGTGCCAGTAGTACCCAGGGCCTTGGAAACACCATATATTTT.

The genes are TRBV18 and TRBJ2-3; no firm D call. Germline CDR1 is KGHSH and CDR2 is LQKENI. V lost 4 bases and J lost 3, with 11 bases in between. The CDR3 contains 14 residues. CDR3 in DNA: TGTGCCAGCTCACAGAGGTCGGTAACAGATACGCAGTATTTT. It is translated as CASSQRSVTDTQYF. The complete variable domain, with remaining parts taken from reference TRBV18 and TRBJ2-3, reads NAGVMQNPRHLVRRRGQEARLRCSPMKGHSHVYWYRQLPEEGLKFMVYLQKENIIDESGMPKERFSAEFPKEGPSILRIQQVVRGDSAAYFCASSQRSVTDTQYFGPGTRLTVL.

This clone was found once. The V gene is TRBV2, the J gene TRBJ2-5; TRBD2 agrees at 14 bases. The junction had 6 bases not matched to a gene; V was cut back by 4 bases and J by 5 bases. Germline loops: CDR1 SNHLY, CDR2 FYNNEI. The CDR3 sequence is 16 residues long. The CDR3 DNA follows: TGTGCCAGCAGTGCGACTAGCGGGAGGGCCGGTGAGACCCAGTACTTC. This sequence encodes CASSATSGRAGETQYF.

The rearrangement uses TRBV19 and TRBJ1-5, with TRBD1 matching 7 bases. CDR3 length equals 15 residues. CDR1 is LNHDA and CDR2 is SQIVND in the germline V gene (reference sequence). Germline trimming cut 4 bases from V and 3 bases from J; bases unmatched to any gene: 6. The CDR3, as DNA: TGTGCCAGTAGTAGCTGGGGACAGTTCAATCAGCCCCAGCATTTT. This sequence encodes CASSSWGQFNQPQHF.